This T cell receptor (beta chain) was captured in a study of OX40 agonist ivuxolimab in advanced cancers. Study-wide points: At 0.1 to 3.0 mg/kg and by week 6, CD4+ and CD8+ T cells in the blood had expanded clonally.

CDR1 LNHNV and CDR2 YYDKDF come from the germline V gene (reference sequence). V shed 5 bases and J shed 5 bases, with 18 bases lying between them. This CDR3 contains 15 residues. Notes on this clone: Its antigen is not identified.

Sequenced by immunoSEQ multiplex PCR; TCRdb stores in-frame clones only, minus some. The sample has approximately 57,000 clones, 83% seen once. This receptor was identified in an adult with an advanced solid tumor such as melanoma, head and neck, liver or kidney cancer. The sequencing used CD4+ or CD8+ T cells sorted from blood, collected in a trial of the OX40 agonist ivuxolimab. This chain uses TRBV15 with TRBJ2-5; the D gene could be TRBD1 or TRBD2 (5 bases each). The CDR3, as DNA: TGTGCCACCAGCGCGGCTGTAATTTGGGGGGAGACCCAGTACTTC. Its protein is CATSAAVIWGETQYF.